What follows describes a single T cell receptor (beta chain). The antigen remains undetermined. The assay was immunoSEQ multiplex PCR, and TCRdb's table has in-frame clones only and misses some. This sample has around 74,000 clones, with approximately 83% found just once. This specimen belongs to a study of OX40 agonist ivuxolimab in advanced cancers. Study conclusions and caveats: Nonresponders included some who also had low normalized T-cell clonal expansion.

Germline CDR1 reads SQVTM; CDR2 reads ANQGSEA. Trimming removed 3 bases at V and 0 bases at J, with 14 bases between. CDR3 size: 15 residues. This TCR was sampled from an adult with an advanced solid tumor such as melanoma, head and neck, liver or kidney cancer. This chain links TRBV29-1 with TRBJ1-1; possibly TRBD1 for D (6 bases). The sample was CD4+ or CD8+ T cells sorted from blood, taken in a trial of the OX40 agonist ivuxolimab. The CDR3 protein is CSVEPWDTLNTEAFF. The CDR3 region has the DNA TGCAGCGTTGAGCCCTGGGACACTTTGAACACTGAAGCTTTCTTT. The full variable domain, completed using reference TRBV29-1 and TRBJ1-1, is SAVISQKPSRDICQRGTSLTIQCQVDSQVTMMFWYRQQPGQSLTLIATANQGSEATYESGFVIDKFPISRPNLTFSTLTVSNMSPEDSSIYLCSVEPWDTLNTEAFFGQGTRLTVV.